This is a list of T cell receptor beta chains from one sample in a study of cytomegalovirus exposure and HLA in healthy donors. The method was immunoSEQ multiplex PCR; TCRdb's version includes in-frame clones alone and lacks a portion of them. The data contain 150,000 to 200,000 clones, around 81% of them singletons. Specimen: PBMCs. The receptors were sampled from a woman aged 18-35 years in good health and CMV-seropositive. Both conserved end residues are part of each CDR3. The order of the fields is V gene, clone size, J gene, D gene, CDR3 protein, CDR3 DNA. A D gene is named only where the DNA matches it firmly. Size tells how often a clone was seen (once, few, many) or the class of an expanded clone, and some rows leave it out.

v_call: TRBV12-2
clone_size: .
j_call: TRBJ1-6
d_call: .
cdr3_aa: CASRTKHGNGTGGDSYNSPLHF
cdr3_nt: TGTGCAAGTCGCACCAAGCACGGGAATGGGACAGGGGGCGACTCCTATAATTCACCCCTCCACTTT

v_call: TRBV11-2
clone_size: .
j_call: TRBJ2-1
d_call: TRBD2
cdr3_aa: CASSLALAGVYNEQFF
cdr3_nt: TGTGCCAGCAGCTTAGCCCTAGCGGGGGTCTACAATGAGCAGTTCTTC

v_call: TRBV4-3
clone_size: .
j_call: TRBJ2-1
d_call: .
cdr3_aa: CASSQDLGTGQFF
cdr3_nt: TGCGCCAGCAGCCAAGATCTAGGAACAGGGCAGTTCTTC

v_call: TRBV19
clone_size: few
j_call: TRBJ1-2
d_call: TRBD1
cdr3_aa: CASTRQGYYGYTF
cdr3_nt: TGTGCCAGTACAAGACAGGGTTACTATGGCTACACCTTC

v_call: TRBV9
clone_size: .
j_call: TRBJ2-4
d_call: TRBD1
cdr3_aa: CASSGTDQKNIQYF
cdr3_nt: TGTGCCAGCAGTGGGACAGACCAAAAAAACATTCAGTACTTC

v_call: TRBV6-1
clone_size: .
j_call: TRBJ1-1
d_call: .
cdr3_aa: CASSMGVEGTEAFF
cdr3_nt: TGTGCCAGCAGTATGGGAGTCGAGGGAACTGAAGCTTTCTTT

v_call: TRBV6-1
clone_size: .
j_call: TRBJ2-3
d_call: TRBD1
cdr3_aa: CASSATGTGKGTDTQYF
cdr3_nt: TGTGCCAGCAGTGCCACCGGGACAGGGAAGGGCACAGATACGCAGTATTTT

v_call: TRBV5-6
clone_size: .
j_call: TRBJ2-7
d_call: TRBD1
cdr3_aa: CASSFGTAFYEQYF
cdr3_nt: TGTGCCAGCAGCTTCGGGACAGCATTCTACGAGCAGTACTTC

v_call: TRBV5-1
clone_size: .
j_call: TRBJ1-1
d_call: TRBD1
cdr3_aa: CASSLNRGASTEAFF
cdr3_nt: TGCGCCAGCAGCTTAAACAGGGGGGCGAGCACTGAAGCTTTCTTT

v_call: TRBV18
clone_size: .
j_call: TRBJ1-1
d_call: .
cdr3_aa: CASSQGSGTEAFF
cdr3_nt: TGTGCCAGCTCGCAGGGGAGTGGCACTGAAGCTTTCTTT

v_call: TRBV6-5
clone_size: .
j_call: TRBJ2-3
d_call: .
cdr3_aa: CASRTGRSTDTQYF
cdr3_nt: TGTGCCAGCAGAACAGGGAGAAGCACAGATACGCAGTATTTT

v_call: TRBV7-3
clone_size: .
j_call: TRBJ2-2
d_call: .
cdr3_aa: CASSYHSSDPGELFF
cdr3_nt: TGTGCCAGCAGCTACCACAGTTCTGATCCCGGGGAGCTGTTTTTT

v_call: TRBV29-1
clone_size: .
j_call: TRBJ2-2
d_call: TRBD2
cdr3_aa: CSVILAGGATGELFF
cdr3_nt: TGCAGCGTTATACTAGCGGGGGGGGCTACCGGGGAGCTGTTTTTT

v_call: TRBV18
clone_size: .
j_call: TRBJ1-1
d_call: .
cdr3_aa: CASSPNGGSNTEAFF
cdr3_nt: TGTGCCAGCTCACCAAACGGAGGATCGAACACTGAAGCTTTCTTT

v_call: TRBV30
clone_size: .
j_call: TRBJ1-1
d_call: .
cdr3_aa: CAWKAVGTEAFF
cdr3_nt: TGTGCCTGGAAGGCGGTTGGGACTGAAGCTTTCTTT

v_call: TRBV5-6
clone_size: .
j_call: TRBJ1-6
d_call: .
cdr3_aa: CASKRVDNSPLHF
cdr3_nt: TGTGCCAGCAAAAGAGTGGATAATTCACCCCTCCACTTT

v_call: TRBV7-8
clone_size: once
j_call: TRBJ1-5
d_call: .
cdr3_aa: CASSPATGYSNQPQHF
cdr3_nt: TGTGCCAGCAGTCCAGCGACAGGCTATAGCAATCAGCCCCAGCATTTT

v_call: TRBV6-1
clone_size: few
j_call: TRBJ2-1
d_call: .
cdr3_aa: CASSTGYNEQFF
cdr3_nt: TGTGCCAGCAGTACAGGTTACAATGAGCAGTTCTTC

v_call: TRBV18
clone_size: few
j_call: TRBJ2-1
d_call: TRBD2
cdr3_aa: CASSPRRGERGAYNEQFF
cdr3_nt: TGTGCCAGCTCACCACGGCGGGGGGAGCGGGGGGCCTACAATGAGCAGTTCTTC

v_call: TRBV5-1
clone_size: once
j_call: TRBJ1-2
d_call: TRBD1
cdr3_aa: CASSLVGQGEDTF
cdr3_nt: TGCGCCAGCAGCTTGGTAGGACAGGGAGAAGACACCTTC

v_call: TRBV7-2
clone_size: few
j_call: TRBJ2-5
d_call: TRBD2
cdr3_aa: CASSSVAGGRQETQYF
cdr3_nt: TGTGCCAGCAGCTCAGTAGCGGGGGGGCGCCAAGAGACCCAGTACTTC

v_call: TRBV27
clone_size: .
j_call: TRBJ2-6
d_call: .
cdr3_aa: CASAQSSGANVLTF
cdr3_nt: TGTGCCAGCGCTCAGTCCTCTGGGGCCAACGTCCTGACTTTC

v_call: TRBV12-5
clone_size: few
j_call: TRBJ2-5
d_call: TRBD2
cdr3_aa: CASGLVLAGDPLTQETQYF
cdr3_nt: TGTGCTAGTGGTTTGGTACTAGCGGGGGATCCCCTGACCCAAGAGACCCAGTACTTC

v_call: TRBV4-3
clone_size: .
j_call: TRBJ2-3
d_call: .
cdr3_aa: CASSQGHFGADTQYF
cdr3_nt: TGCGCCAGCAGCCAAGGACACTTCGGGGCAGATACGCAGTATTTT

v_call: TRBV11-3
clone_size: .
j_call: TRBJ2-7
d_call: TRBD1
cdr3_aa: CASSLETLGTGDHEQYF
cdr3_nt: TGTGCCAGCAGCTTAGAGACCCTCGGGACAGGGGACCACGAGCAGTACTTC

v_call: TRBV6-5
clone_size: .
j_call: TRBJ1-6
d_call: .
cdr3_aa: CASSYTDRGFSPLHF
cdr3_nt: TGTGCCAGCAGTTACACAGACAGAGGATTTTCACCCCTCCACTTT

v_call: TRBV4-1
clone_size: .
j_call: TRBJ2-5
d_call: .
cdr3_aa: CASSPKGLGAIQETQYF
cdr3_nt: TGCGCCAGCAGCCCAAAGGGACTTGGGGCCATCCAAGAGACCCAGTACTTC

v_call: TRBV7-2
clone_size: .
j_call: TRBJ2-5
d_call: .
cdr3_aa: CASSSTGSWTQYF
cdr3_nt: TGTGCCAGCAGCTCGACAGGTTCGTGGACCCAGTACTTC

v_call: TRBV27
clone_size: .
j_call: TRBJ1-2
d_call: .
cdr3_aa: CASSLAGWLGGYTF
cdr3_nt: TGTGCCAGCAGTTTAGCCGGATGGTTGGGCGGCTACACCTTC

v_call: TRBV19
clone_size: .
j_call: TRBJ1-2
d_call: TRBD1
cdr3_aa: CASSTRQGDGYTF
cdr3_nt: TGTGCCAGTAGTACGAGACAGGGCGACGGCTACACCTTC

v_call: TRBV27
clone_size: once
j_call: TRBJ2-7
d_call: .
cdr3_aa: CASSWGVYYEQYF
cdr3_nt: TGTGCCAGCAGTTGGGGGGTTTACTACGAGCAGTACTTC

v_call: TRBV30
clone_size: .
j_call: TRBJ1-6
d_call: .
cdr3_aa: CAWAGESSYNSPLHF
cdr3_nt: TGTGCCTGGGCGGGGGAGAGCTCCTATAATTCACCCCTCCACTTT

v_call: TRBV7-6
clone_size: .
j_call: TRBJ2-1
d_call: TRBD2
cdr3_aa: CASSSLRERGGPVDEQFF
cdr3_nt: TGTGCCAGCAGCTCCCTGAGAGAGCGGGGGGGCCCTGTGGATGAGCAGTTCTTC

v_call: TRBV27
clone_size: .
j_call: TRBJ1-6
d_call: TRBD1
cdr3_aa: CASSLEDRGLGSPLHF
cdr3_nt: TGTGCCAGCAGTCTTGAGGACAGGGGGCTTGGTTCACCCCTCCACTTT

v_call: TRBV10-1
clone_size: few
j_call: TRBJ1-1
d_call: .
cdr3_aa: CASRRNTEAFF
cdr3_nt: TGCGCCAGCAGGAGGAACACTGAAGCTTTCTTT

v_call: TRBV6-1
clone_size: .
j_call: TRBJ2-6
d_call: .
cdr3_aa: CASSDRGRANVLTF
cdr3_nt: TGTGCCAGCAGCGACCGAGGTAGGGCCAACGTCCTGACTTTC

v_call: TRBV30
clone_size: .
j_call: TRBJ2-5
d_call: TRBD1
cdr3_aa: CAWSVWQGVRETQYF
cdr3_nt: TGTGCCTGGAGTGTTTGGCAGGGGGTGCGAGAGACCCAGTACTTC

v_call: TRBV4-2
clone_size: .
j_call: TRBJ2-6
d_call: .
cdr3_aa: CASSQELRGSANVLTF
cdr3_nt: TGTGCCAGCAGCCAAGAATTGAGGGGGTCGGCCAACGTCCTGACTTTC

v_call: TRBV29-1
clone_size: few
j_call: TRBJ2-3
d_call: TRBD2
cdr3_aa: CSAQTSGRTDTQYF
cdr3_nt: TGCAGCGCACAGACTAGCGGACGCACAGATACGCAGTATTTT

v_call: TRBV6-1
clone_size: .
j_call: TRBJ1-2
d_call: .
cdr3_aa: CASSEAPGRGVNYGYTF
cdr3_nt: TGTGCCAGCAGTGAAGCCCCAGGGAGGGGGGTTAACTATGGCTACACCTTC

v_call: TRBV7-3
clone_size: .
j_call: TRBJ2-1
d_call: .
cdr3_aa: CASSPETNLNEQFF
cdr3_nt: TGTGCCAGCAGCCCTGAGACTAACCTCAATGAGCAGTTCTTC

v_call: TRBV2
clone_size: .
j_call: TRBJ1-6
d_call: TRBD1
cdr3_aa: CASILDRGIFNSPLHF
cdr3_nt: TGTGCCAGCATCCTGGACAGGGGGATCTTTAATTCACCCCTCCACTTT

v_call: TRBV30
clone_size: .
j_call: TRBJ1-5
d_call: TRBD1
cdr3_aa: CAWRGQGPSQPQHF
cdr3_nt: TGTGCCTGGAGAGGACAGGGGCCGAGTCAGCCCCAGCATTTT

v_call: TRBV5-1
clone_size: once
j_call: TRBJ2-3
d_call: TRBD1
cdr3_aa: CASRVGDRGSDTQYF
cdr3_nt: TGCGCCAGCAGGGTTGGGGACAGGGGGTCAGATACGCAGTATTTT

v_call: TRBV6-6
clone_size: .
j_call: TRBJ1-5
d_call: .
cdr3_aa: CASSTPGPYSNQPQHF
cdr3_nt: TGTGCCAGCAGTACGCCAGGGCCTTATAGCAATCAGCCCCAGCATTTT